This TCR beta chain was found in a study of cytomegalovirus exposure and HLA in healthy donors listed by TCRdb under 2017. A note on the overall study: An earlier analysis of approximately 640 of the donors reported 250 to 300 Gb of sequence data and around 120 million unique TCR beta sequences from about 200 million T cells. Several DR-DQ haplotypes were treated as single units for association and clustering because of strong linkage in the cohort. In an earlier analysis of 587 of the donors, high-throughput TCR beta sequencing was used to judge whether each TCR beta V gene segment behaved as functional or pseudogenic. The T cell repertoires of roughly 660 subjects were profiled by immunosequencing and related to cytomegalovirus serostatus. The later analysis used no new phenotypic data to find candidate immune exposures, relying instead on TCR beta sequences and their occurrence across donors. The genetic ancestry cluster associated with self-reported Caucasian donors included 80% to 90% of the 398 genotyped donors. To study patterns of TCR occurrence, a later analysis re-analyzed previously published TCR beta repertoires from around 660 donors and added high-resolution HLA genotyping. In addition to the first cohort of around 670 subjects, a separate validation cohort of 120 different subjects was used. Typing coverage differed by locus: A, B, C, DRB1 and DQB1 were typed in roughly 620-640 donors, DQA1 in approximately 520, DPA1 in around 610, and DPB1 in just under 490. Class I and class II HLA loci were covered by the typing at four-digit resolution. On average, about 200,000 unique TCR beta nucleotide sequences were sequenced per donor among 398 genotyped donors of the cohort, with approximately 18% of those sequences being non-productive. Alongside the repertoire data, information on donor age, sex, ethnicity and CMV serostatus was compiled. In a later genetic analysis, genome-wide SNP genotypes for about three fifths of the roughly 670 donors were used, and that subset was treated as a discovery cohort. All discovery cohort repertoires had been generated on a single sequencing platform. An early release that covered fewer than 750 HLA-typed donors contained approximately 300 gigabases of sequencing data and 85 million to 100 million unique TCR sequences. The study aimed to test whether signatures of past pathogen exposure could be identified by cataloging public T cell receptors. High-throughput TCR immunosequencing, statistical association of individual TCRs with disease status, and machine learning were combined to predict cytomegalovirus infection status.

The library was built by means of the immunoSEQ multiplex PCR assay. For the multiplex PCR, a mixture combining 60 forward primers for TCR Vbeta segments and 13 reverse primers for TCR Jbeta segments was used. The CDR3 region of rearranged TCR beta genes was amplified from genomic DNA by a multiplex PCR assay. The amplified TCR beta libraries were sequenced on the Illumina HiSeq System as 87-base-pair reads. Concerning the study's data processing: A later analysis tallied approximately 87 million unique TCR beta chains across the roughly 610 repertoires, and around 12 million of those chains were shared by two or more donors. To remove PCR and sequencing errors, raw reads were error-corrected and collapsed into unique sequences using a nearest-neighbor algorithm that merged closely related sequences. CDR3 sequences were aligned to IMGT reference sequences to assign V, D and J gene segments. For a sequence to be retained, a match of at least six nucleotides was required to both a V gene segment and a J gene segment. A rearrangement was called productive if the CDR3 had no stop codons and remained in frame with V and J, and every other rearrangement was called non-productive. Following IMGT convention, CDR3 was defined as the stretch from the second conserved V-encoded cysteine up to the conserved J-encoded phenylalanine. The earlier analysis of some 600 of the donors excluded sequences that lacked an unambiguous match to a single V gene segment. In an earlier analysis of 587 of the donors, a V segment was called functional when productive rearrangements were above 56.7%, and segregating when the standard deviation between donors exceeded 5%. A statistical classification framework was built for diagnosing cytomegalovirus status from the catalog of TCR beta chain sequences. In a later analysis, TCR nucleotide sequences were compared against IMGT/GENE-DB human TR gene sequences so that V and J genes could be assigned. The TCRdist pipeline was used in a later analysis to assign CDR3 sequences and most-parsimonious VDJ recombination scenarios. A later analysis defined each TCR beta chain by its CDR3 amino acid sequence plus V-gene family, and excluded reads lacking a unique V-gene family. As a way to deal with suspected cross-contamination and a sequencing artifact, a later analysis dropped 450 to 600 nucleotide sequences that were highly shared and had low generation probability. In a later analysis, a clonal expansion index was calculated for each public chain from normalized within-repertoire ranks of inferred template counts. A later analysis computed generation probabilities with a VDJ recombination model fitted to out-of-frame rearrangements, and checked the results against IGoR. In a later analysis, hypergeometric tests were used to score TCR-TCR, TCR-HLA and TCR-CMV co-occurrence, with a repertoire-size bias correction applied to TCR pairs. To estimate false discovery rates, a later analysis permuted the HLA or CMV assignments 20 times. In a later analysis, co-occurring TCRs were grouped using DBSCAN, with TCRdist sequence similarity added in when clustering inside HLA-allele-positive subsets. Co-occurrence clustering excluded repertoires with fewer than 30,000 or more than 120,000 public chains, plus five with anomalous nucleotide sharing. The table comes from immuneACCESS by way of TCRdb, which keeps in-frame sequences with V and J called. Part of the clones is missing from these tables; in studies checked, under half for an unresolved V gene and the rest for unknown reasons. That table is the source of V, J and clone size, and D and trimming were worked out from the DNA. In this sample the table shows more than 150,000 clones, less than 90% of which occur a single time. The ten biggest clones cover 1.1% to 1.5% of the sample.

As to this clone: Its antigen is unknown. Per-base qualities were not stored, and no clone one base away is much larger.

Results the study describes overall, beyond this receptor: According to a later analysis, TCR association rates differed among HLA loci, with DRB1 alleles showing the most associated TCRs and HLA-C alleles showing the fewest. A further reported finding was that TCR beta sequences accurately predicted the HLA-A and HLA-B alleles for most subjects in the first cohort. The cohort was sequenced for TCR beta chains only, and without alpha or paired-chain data the features that could be detected were limited. Seventeen rarely observed V segments, including chromosome 9 orphons, were excluded from the earlier analysis of approximately 500 of the donors because counts were too low. A later analysis found that most CMV-associated TCR beta chains appeared HLA-restricted, with HLA associations seemingly driven largely by CMV exposure. A cluster of highly shared sequence variants was judged likely to be a technical artifact of the sequencing pipeline. The 87-base-pair reads could not distinguish some IMGT-functional V segments, including TRBV6-2 and TRBV6-3, so those segments were excluded. Most TCR sequences were seen in very few donors, while some public TCRs were found in many individuals. The classifier was reported to diagnose cytomegalovirus status with high specificity and sensitivity in both the original cohort and the validation cohort. A later genetic analysis reported fewer N-insertions in productive TCRs among donors in an Asian-associated ancestry cluster than the roughly 700-donor mean. In a later analysis, around 17,000 TCR beta sequences were associated with specific HLA alleles at a false discovery rate of 0.05. The study listed approximately 150 TCR beta chains as associated with cytomegalovirus. A later genetic analysis associated a missense DCLRE1C variant with V-gene and J-gene trimming of TCR beta chains, and an independent cohort replicated the association. CMV serostatus was the only immune exposure information available for the cohort. Linkage disequilibrium might explain the correlated functional status among segregating V segments, but an unknown experimental factor could not be ruled out. A later analysis reported that several top co-occurrence clusters appeared linked to parvovirus B19, influenza, CMV and Epstein-Barr virus. In a later analysis, HLA-associated TCR beta chains showed more clonal expansion and lower generation probabilities than non-associated chains that were equally common. Because HLA typing was unavailable for some donors at each locus, only the typed subset was used in association tests. Presence/absence analyses assumed roughly uniform sequencing depth across donors, an assumption that may not hold. In an earlier analysis of approximately 590 of the donors, most TCR beta V segments appeared in productive rearrangements about 87% or about 30% of the time, broadly matching IMGT annotations. The authors suggested that the approach could potentially be extended to other disease states and immunological phenotypes. When HLA alleles, especially DR and DQ, strongly co-occurred, TCR associations were difficult to assign to individual alleles. In vitro tests confirmed that a few of the cytomegalovirus-associated TCR beta chains recognize cytomegalovirus antigens.

The V and J ends are trimmed by 1 base and 0 bases, leaving 22 bases between them. The CDR3 measures 18 amino acids from cysteine to phenylalanine. Left in the record is the CDR3 DNA by itself, 54 bases read in frame from the first base. CDR1 and CDR2 are drawn from the germline V gene: SQVTM, ANQGSEA. In total, more than 500 healthy bone marrow donors made up the cohort. All cohort members were sampled while nominally healthy, although unrecorded immune exposures were likely present. The donor was CMV seropositive and was included in the group of some 290 seropositive cohort members. Each donor provided a peripheral blood sample, and peripheral blood mononuclear cells were used for TCR beta sequencing. Genomic DNA was extracted from the blood cell samples with the Qiagen DNeasy Blood Extraction Kit.

The TCR originated in a girl between 5 and 17 years old in good health and CMV-seropositive. Input material: PBMCs. The rearranged segments are TRBV29-1 and TRBJ2-7; the D gene is possibly TRBD1, with 7 bases matching. The DNA sequence reads TGCAGCGTTGAAGGGATTGAAAGTCGACAGGGACTCTCCTACGAGCAGTACTTC. Translation gives CSVEGIESRQGLSYEQYF.